The clone carrying this TCR beta chain was detected ten times or more. Antigen: not known. Aged 18 to 65, the patients had hyperthyroidism that was newly diagnosed and had lasted under 2 months. Fresh peripheral blood, around 9.2 ml of it, supplied the PBMCs. This sample was taken from a study of T cells in Graves' hyperthyroidism and ophthalmopathy. Study-wide context: Peripheral blood was acquired at first diagnosis, ahead of any therapy whatsoever. Notes on the study in general: Most thyroid clonotypes with frequency above 0.001 were detected in blood.

The V and J ends lost 4 bases and 1 base respectively, with 14 bases between them. The CDR3 has 15 residues. Germline CDR1 reads MNHNS; CDR2 reads SASEGT. RNA transcripts gave rise to amplified TCR beta CDR3 regions. Primed by the HTBI set, a first-round RT-PCR was run on the TCR CDR3. TCRdb re-called the multiplex PCR reads through MiXCR, storing one row per CDR3 protein. The sample records more than 350,000 distinct CDR3 sequences, about 17% being singletons. This TCR came from a woman between 25 and 40 years old with Graves' hyperthyroidism that later progressed to Graves' ophthalmopathy. The genes are TRBV6-1 and TRBJ2-7; D might be TRBD1 (5 bases). The sample taken for sequencing was blood. The CDR3 coding sequence is TGTGCCAGCAGTGTAGACAGAATAATTTCCTACGAGCAGTACTTC. Protein product: CASSVDRIISYEQYF.